The 18 T cell receptor beta chains presented below share a single source sample, sequenced in a study of control samples from healthy donors and cancer patients. Here immunoSEQ multiplex PCR was the method, and the copy in TCRdb shows in-frame clones only, minus some. The sample lists tens of thousands of clones; approximately 89% were seen once. The sequencing sample was made of PBMCs. The receptors stem from a man in his 60s with colorectal cancer.

The gene calls are TRBV5-1 and TRBJ1-1, with D possibly being TRBD1 (6 bases). The V end was cut by 1 base, the J end by 5 bases, with 12 bases between. The CDR3 is made up of 14 amino acids. Per germline, CDR1 SGHRS and CDR2 YFSETQ. The CDR3 sequence is CASSLSGRGTEAFF. In DNA, the CDR3 is TGCGCCAGCAGCTTGTCAGGGAGGGGGACTGAAGCTTTCTTT.

The chain joins TRBV7-3 to TRBJ1-1; D gene unclear. The CDR3 covers 13 residues. Looked up from germline, CDR1 is SGHTA and CDR2 is FQGTGA. Trimming took off 2 bases at V and 8 bases at J, with 12 bases between the two ends. The CDR3 sequence: CASSLQEGREAFF. CDR3 coding DNA: TGTGCCAGCAGCTTACAAGAGGGTCGCGAAGCTTTCTTT. Based on the CDR3 plus reference TRBV7-3 and TRBJ1-1, the full variable domain is GAGVSQTPSNKVTEKGKYVELRCDPISGHTALYWYRQSLGQGPEFLIYFQGTGAADDSGLPNDRFFAVRPEGSVSTLKIQRTERGDSAVYLCASSLQEGREAFFGQGTRLTVV.

The chain links TRBV9 to TRBJ1-5; the match to TRBD1 covers 8 bases. The CDR3 totals 14 residues. V shed 8 bases, J shed 6 bases, and the junction held 10 bases outside the gene matches. CDR1 and CDR2 (germline): SGDLS, YYNGEE. The CDR3, as DNA: TGTGCCAGGCAGGGGGCAGGCGTCGGTCAGCCCCAGCATTTT. Its translation is CARQGAGVGQPQHF.

The chain has TRBV7-9 and TRBJ1-2, with TRBD1 matching 8 bases. V shed 7 bases and J 5 bases; nucleotides not matched to a gene: 12. Germline V lookup: CDR1 SEHNR, CDR2 FQNEAQ (reference sequence). This CDR3 contains 15 residues. CDR3: CASTRTGKNAYGYTF. CDR3 sequence (DNA): TGTGCCAGCACCAGGACAGGGAAGAACGCTTATGGCTACACCTTC. Based on the CDR3 plus reference TRBV7-9 and TRBJ1-2, the full variable domain is DTGVSQNPRHKITKRGQNVTFRCDPISEHNRLYWYRQTLGQGPEFLTYFQNEAQLEKSRLLSDRFSAERPKGSFSTLEIQRTEQGDSAMYLCASTRTGKNAYGYTFGSGTRLTVV.

The chain has TRBV29-1 and TRBJ2-2, with D tentatively TRBD1 or TRBD2 (5 bases each). The germline gives CDR1 SQVTM, CDR2 ANQGSEA. This CDR3 has 11 residues. The V gene lost 7 bases and the J gene lost 3 bases, with 6 bases spanning the gap. The CDR3 region is CSGGYTGELFF. DNA of the CDR3: TGCAGCGGGGGGTACACCGGGGAGCTGTTTTTT.

J is TRBJ1-5 and V is TRBV12-3 or TRBV12-4; D possibly corresponds to TRBD1 (5 bases). The CDR3 contains 13 residues. V was pared by 8 bases and J by 0 bases, with 8 bases between. This chain's CDR3 is CASRQLSNQPQHF. CDR3 sequence (DNA): TGTGCCAGCCGACAGCTTAGCAATCAGCCCCAGCATTTT.

This clone showed up just once. The chain couples TRBV7-2 to TRBJ1-2, with D perhaps TRBD1 (6 bases). The V gene lost 3 bases and the J gene lost 4 bases, with 6 bases spanning the gap. Germline V gene lookup returns CDR1 SGHTA and CDR2 FQGNSA. The CDR3 contains 12 residues. CDR3: CASSFRGYGYTF. The CDR3 DNA is TGTGCCAGCAGCTTCAGGGGCTATGGCTACACCTTC. The full variable domain, with the rest looked up from reference TRBV7-2 and TRBJ1-2, is GAGVSQSPSNKVTEKGKDVELRCDPISGHTALYWYRQSLGQGLEFLIYFQGNSAPDKSGLPSDRFSAERTGGSVSTLTIQRTQQEDSAVYLCASSFRGYGYTFGSGTRLTVV.

The rearrangement links TRBV11-1 to TRBJ1-6, with D possibly being TRBD1 (6 bases). Germline CDR1 is SGHAT and CDR2 is FQDESV (reference sequence). Deletions cut 3 bases from V and 9 bases from J, with 18 bases between. This CDR3 region has 16 residues. The chain's CDR3 is CASSLDWTVRSSPLHF. CDR3 sequence (DNA): TGTGCCAGCAGCTTGGACTGGACAGTCCGTAGTTCACCCCTCCACTTT.

The V call is TRBV3-1 (or the pseudogene TRBV3-2), the J call TRBJ2-7; D gene uncertain. This CDR3 is 11 amino acids long. From germline, CDR1 is LGHDT and CDR2 YNNKEL (reference sequence). V lost 2 bases, J lost 5 bases, and 4 bases lay in between. CDR3 nucleotide sequence: TGTGCCAGCAGCCAAAGCCACGAGCAGTACTTC. This gives the protein CASSQSHEQYF.

The chain combines TRBV6-5 with TRBJ2-7, with TRBD1 matching 8 bases. V lost 6 bases, J lost 2 bases, and 9 bases stayed unmatched. The CDR3 covers 15 residues. Germline loops: CDR1 MNHEY, CDR2 SVGAGI. The CDR3 coding sequence is TGTGCCAGCAGCTTCAGGGGGGACAGGACCTACGAGCAGTACTTC. Its translation: CASSFRGDRTYEQYF.

The chain employs TRBV15 and TRBJ2-2; TRBD2 agrees at 9 bases. The CDR3 runs 16 residues. After removal of 1 base from V and 1 base from J, the junction contained 1 base not matched to a gene. Germline V gene lookup returns CDR1 LNHNV and CDR2 YYDKDF (reference sequence). The CDR3 reads CATSRAAGGNTGELFF. The DNA for the CDR3 is TGTGCCACCAGCAGAGCAGCGGGGGGGAACACCGGGGAGCTGTTTTTT.

The genes are TRBV18 and TRBJ2-3, with D hard to call. V lost 0 bases, J lost 5 bases, and 3 bases lay in between. CDR1 and CDR2 (germline): KGHSH, LQKENI. The CDR3 extends over 12 amino acids. The CDR3 DNA reads as TGTGCCAGCTCACCACCGGTAGATACGCAGTATTTT. Protein: CASSPPVDTQYF.

CDR3 loop: CASNGARSNQPQHF. The CDR3 DNA is TGTGCCAGTAATGGGGCCAGGAGTAATCAGCCCCAGCATTTT. J is TRBJ1-5 and V is TRBV2; D may be TRBD1 (5 bases). The CDR3 has 14 amino acids. Trimming cost V 9 bases and J 4 bases, with 16 bases left between them. Per germline, CDR1 SNHLY and CDR2 FYNNEI. Filled out from reference TRBV2 and TRBJ1-5, the complete variable domain reads EPEVTQTPSHQVTQMGQEVILRCVPISNHLYFYWYRQILGQKVEFLVSFYNNEISEKSEIFDDQFSVERPDGSNFTLKIRSTKLEDSAMYFCASNGARSNQPQHFGDGTRLSIL.

The chain combines TRBV5-1 with TRBJ2-7; 10 bases agree with TRBD1. Germline values: CDR1 SGHRS, CDR2 YFSETQ. The junction had 0 bases not matched to a gene; V was cut back by 4 bases and J by 2 bases. There are 13 residues in the CDR3. CDR3 bases: TGCGCCAGCAGCGGGACAGGGGCCTACGAGCAGTACTTC. Amino acid sequence: CASSGTGAYEQYF.

The chain joins TRBV7-2 to TRBJ1-3; 10 positions match TRBD1. V lost 6 bases and J lost 5; bases outside the gene matches: 10. The CDR3 is 16 amino acids. CDR1 is SGHTA, CDR2 FQGNSA, per germline. The CDR3 protein is CASRDSGGQGRNTIYF. The CDR3 DNA is TGTGCCAGCAGGGACAGCGGGGGACAGGGGAGAAACACCATATATTTT.

The CDR3 here is CASSPLAGPHEQFF. The CDR3 DNA reads TGTGCCAGCAGCCCCTTAGCGGGGCCTCATGAGCAGTTCTTC. This chain joins TRBV7-2 and TRBJ2-1, with 8 bases aligning to TRBD2. This CDR3 region has 14 residues. Trimming at V came to 5 bases and at J to 8 bases, leaving 8 bases not matched to a gene. Germline V CDR1 and CDR2: SGHTA, FQGNSA. The variable domain in full, with the rest retrieved from reference TRBV7-2 and TRBJ2-1, is GAGVSQSPSNKVTEKGKDVELRCDPISGHTALYWYRQSLGQGLEFLIYFQGNSAPDKSGLPSDRFSAERTGGSVSTLTIQRTQQEDSAVYLCASSPLAGPHEQFFGPGTRLTVL.

The chain couples TRBV7-9 to TRBJ2-1; D is perhaps TRBD2 (5 bases). The length of the CDR3 is 13 residues. V was clipped by 0 bases and J by 7 bases, with 7 bases between them. The germline V gene has CDR1 SEHNR and CDR2 FQNEAQ (reference sequence). In nucleotides, the CDR3 is TGTGCCAGCAGCTTAGCGAGGGCTAATGAGCAGTTCTTC. This codes for CASSLARANEQFF.

The chain combines TRBV5-4 with TRBJ1-1, with D possibly TRBD1 on 5 matching bases. Trimming pared 0 bases from V and 5 bases from J, leaving 14 bases between. This CDR3 comprises 15 residues. Germline CDR1 reads SGHNT; CDR2 reads YYREEE (reference sequence). CDR3 in DNA: TGTGCCAGCAGCTTGGCACGGGGCTCAGGAACTGAAGCTTTCTTT. Translating gives CASSLARGSGTEAFF.